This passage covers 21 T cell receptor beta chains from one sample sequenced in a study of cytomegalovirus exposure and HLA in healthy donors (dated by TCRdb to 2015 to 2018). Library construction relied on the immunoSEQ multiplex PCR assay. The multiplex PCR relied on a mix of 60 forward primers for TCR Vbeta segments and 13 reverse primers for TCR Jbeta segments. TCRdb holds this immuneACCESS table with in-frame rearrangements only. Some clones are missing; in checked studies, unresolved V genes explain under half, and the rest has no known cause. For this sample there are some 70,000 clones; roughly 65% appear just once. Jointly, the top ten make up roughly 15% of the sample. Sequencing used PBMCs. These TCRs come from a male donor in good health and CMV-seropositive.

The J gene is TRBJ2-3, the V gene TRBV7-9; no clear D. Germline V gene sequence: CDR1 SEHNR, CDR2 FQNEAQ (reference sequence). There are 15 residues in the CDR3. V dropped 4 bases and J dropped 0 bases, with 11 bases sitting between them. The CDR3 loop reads CASSSDWRSTDTQYF. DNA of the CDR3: TGTGCCAGCAGCTCTGACTGGAGAAGCACAGATACGCAGTATTTT.

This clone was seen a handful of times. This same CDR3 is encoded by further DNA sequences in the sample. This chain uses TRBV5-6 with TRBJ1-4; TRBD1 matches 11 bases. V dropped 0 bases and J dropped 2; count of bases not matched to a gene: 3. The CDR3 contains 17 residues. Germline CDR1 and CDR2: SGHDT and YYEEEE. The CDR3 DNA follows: TGTGCCAGCAGCTTGGTTGGACAGGGGGCCACTAATGAAAAACTGTTTTTT. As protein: CASSLVGQGATNEKLFF.

CDR3 region: CASRMEGISNQPQHF. CDR3 nucleotides: TGTGCCAGCAGAATGGAGGGTATTAGCAATCAGCCCCAGCATTTT. V is TRBV2 and J is TRBJ1-5; no clear D gene. The V end was cut by 6 bases, the J end by 0 bases, with 12 bases between. The CDR3 contains 15 residues. Germline lookup yields CDR1 SNHLY and CDR2 FYNNEI.

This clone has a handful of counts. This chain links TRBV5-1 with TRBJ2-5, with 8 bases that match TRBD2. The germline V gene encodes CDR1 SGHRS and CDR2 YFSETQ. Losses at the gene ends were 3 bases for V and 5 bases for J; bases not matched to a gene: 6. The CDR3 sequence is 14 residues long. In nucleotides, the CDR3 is TGCGCCAGCAGCTCGGGACTAGGCGGTGAGACCCAGTACTTC. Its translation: CASSSGLGGETQYF.

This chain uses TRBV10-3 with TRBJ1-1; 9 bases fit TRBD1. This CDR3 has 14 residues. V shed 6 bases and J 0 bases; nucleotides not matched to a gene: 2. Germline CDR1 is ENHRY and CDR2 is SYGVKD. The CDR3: CAIRDRGMNTEAFF. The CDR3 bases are TGTGCCATCAGAGACAGGGGGATGAACACTGAAGCTTTCTTT.

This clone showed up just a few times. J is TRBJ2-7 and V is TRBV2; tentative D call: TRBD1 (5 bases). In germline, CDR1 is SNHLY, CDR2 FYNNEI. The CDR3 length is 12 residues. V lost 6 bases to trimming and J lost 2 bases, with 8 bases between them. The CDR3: CASRSRAYEQYF. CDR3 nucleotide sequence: TGTGCCAGCAGGTCCAGGGCCTACGAGCAGTACTTC.

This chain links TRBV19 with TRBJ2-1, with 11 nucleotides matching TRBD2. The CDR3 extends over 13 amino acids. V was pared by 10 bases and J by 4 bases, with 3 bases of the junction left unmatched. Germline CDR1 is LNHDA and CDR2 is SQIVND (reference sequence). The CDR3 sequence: CATRLAGYNEQFF. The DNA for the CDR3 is TGTGCCACCCGACTAGCGGGGTACAATGAGCAGTTCTTC. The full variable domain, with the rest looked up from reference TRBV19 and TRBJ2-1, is DGGITQSPKYLFRKEGQNVTLSCEQNLNHDAMYWYRQDPGQGLRLIYYSQIVNDFQKGDIAEGYSVSREKKESFPLTVTSAQKNPTAFYLCATRLAGYNEQFFGPGTRLTVL.

CDR3 in amino acids: CASSPLTGEVAQYF. CDR3 bases: TGTGCCAGCAGCCCATTGACAGGGGAGGTGGCGCAGTACTTC. This chain links TRBV11-2 with TRBJ2-5, with TRBD1 matching over 8 bases. V lost 5 bases, J lost 11 bases, and 13 bases stayed unmatched. There are 14 residues in the CDR3. Germline loops: CDR1 SGHAT, CDR2 FQNNGV.

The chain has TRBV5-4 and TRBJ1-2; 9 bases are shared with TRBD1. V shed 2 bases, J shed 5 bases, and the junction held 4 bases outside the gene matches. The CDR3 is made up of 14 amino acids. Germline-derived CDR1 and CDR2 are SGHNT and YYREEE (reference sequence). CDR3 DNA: TGTGCCAGCAGCTTACAGGGGGCTGGATATGGCTACACCTTC. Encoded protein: CASSLQGAGYGYTF.

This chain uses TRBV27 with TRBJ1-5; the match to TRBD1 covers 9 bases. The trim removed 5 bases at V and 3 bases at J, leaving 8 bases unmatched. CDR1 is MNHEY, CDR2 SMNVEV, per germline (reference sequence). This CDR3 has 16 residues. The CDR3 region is CASSIQGQGVNQPQHF. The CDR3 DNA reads TGTGCCAGCAGTATCCAGGGACAGGGCGTCAATCAGCCCCAGCATTTT.

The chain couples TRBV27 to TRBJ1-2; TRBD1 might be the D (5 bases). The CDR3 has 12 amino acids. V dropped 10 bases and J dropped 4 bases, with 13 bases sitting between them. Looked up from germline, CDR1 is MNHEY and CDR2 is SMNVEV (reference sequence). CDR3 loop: CATLDGGYGYTF. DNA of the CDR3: TGTGCCACCCTAGACGGGGGCTATGGCTACACCTTC.

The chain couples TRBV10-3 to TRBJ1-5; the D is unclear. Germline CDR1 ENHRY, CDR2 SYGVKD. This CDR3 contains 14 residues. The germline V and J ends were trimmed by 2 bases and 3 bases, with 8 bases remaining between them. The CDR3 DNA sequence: TGTGCCATCAGTGAGGGGCAACACAATCAGCCCCAGCATTTT. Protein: CAISEGQHNQPQHF.

CDR3 sequence reads: CASSLGLGRRNEQFF. In DNA, the CDR3 is TGTGCCAGCAGCTTAGGTTTGGGGCGCAGGAATGAGCAGTTCTTC. J is TRBJ2-1 and V is TRBV11-3, with D tentatively TRBD1 (5 bases). Germline loops: CDR1 SGHNT, CDR2 YENEEA. Trimming stripped 1 base from V and 7 bases from J, with 14 bases between. CDR3 length: 15 residues.

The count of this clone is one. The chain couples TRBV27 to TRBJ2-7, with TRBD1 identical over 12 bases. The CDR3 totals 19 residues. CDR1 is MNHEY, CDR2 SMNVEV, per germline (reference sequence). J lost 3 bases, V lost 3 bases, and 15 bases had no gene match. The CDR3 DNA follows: TGTGCCAGCAGTTTCGGCTTTCTCCGGGACAGGGGGCCCTACTACGAGCAGTACTTC. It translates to CASSFGFLRDRGPYYEQYF.

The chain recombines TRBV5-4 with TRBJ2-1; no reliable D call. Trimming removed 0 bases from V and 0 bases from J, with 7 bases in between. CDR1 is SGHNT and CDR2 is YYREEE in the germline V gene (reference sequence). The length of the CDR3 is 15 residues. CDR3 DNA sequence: TGTGCCAGCAGCTTGGCACTCTTCTCCTACAATGAGCAGTTCTTC. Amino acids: CASSLALFSYNEQFF.

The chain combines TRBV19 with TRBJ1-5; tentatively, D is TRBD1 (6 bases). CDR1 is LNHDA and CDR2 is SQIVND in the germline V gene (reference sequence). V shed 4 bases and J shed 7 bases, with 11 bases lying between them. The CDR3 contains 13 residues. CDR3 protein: CASSKQGRQPQHF. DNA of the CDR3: TGTGCCAGTAGTAAACAGGGAAGGCAGCCCCAGCATTTT.

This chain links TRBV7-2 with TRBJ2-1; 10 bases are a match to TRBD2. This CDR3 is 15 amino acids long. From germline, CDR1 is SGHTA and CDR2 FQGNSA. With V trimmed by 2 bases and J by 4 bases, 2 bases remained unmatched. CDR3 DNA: TGTGCCAGCAGCTTACTAGCGGGAGCGTACAATGAGCAGTTCTTC. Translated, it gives CASSLLAGAYNEQFF.

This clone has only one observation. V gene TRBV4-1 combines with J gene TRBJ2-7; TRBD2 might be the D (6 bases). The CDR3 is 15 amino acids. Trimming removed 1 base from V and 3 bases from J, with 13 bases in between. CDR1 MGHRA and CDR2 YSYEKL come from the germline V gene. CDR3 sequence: CASSQGRGLDYEQYF. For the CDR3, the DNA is TGCGCCAGCAGCCAAGGTAGGGGACTGGACTACGAGCAGTACTTC.

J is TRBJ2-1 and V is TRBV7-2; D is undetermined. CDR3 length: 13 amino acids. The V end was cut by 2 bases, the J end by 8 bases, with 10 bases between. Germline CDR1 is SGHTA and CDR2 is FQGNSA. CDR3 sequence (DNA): TGTGCCAGCAGCTTACAGGTTCAAGATGAGCAGTTCTTC. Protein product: CASSLQVQDEQFF.

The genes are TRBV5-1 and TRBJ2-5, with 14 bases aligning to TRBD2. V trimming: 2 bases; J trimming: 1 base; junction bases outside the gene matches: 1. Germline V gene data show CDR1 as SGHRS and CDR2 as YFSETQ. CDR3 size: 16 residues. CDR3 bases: TGCGCCAGCAGCTTCGGGACTAGCGGGGGCCAAGAGACCCAGTACTTC. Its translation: CASSFGTSGGQETQYF.

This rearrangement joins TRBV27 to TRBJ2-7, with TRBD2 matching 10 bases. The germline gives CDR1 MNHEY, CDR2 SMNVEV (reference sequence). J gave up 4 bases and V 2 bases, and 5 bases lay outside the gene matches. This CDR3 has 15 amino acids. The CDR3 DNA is TGTGCCAGCAGTTTAGAGAGCGGGAGGGCGTACGAGCAGTACTTC. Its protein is CASSLESGRAYEQYF.